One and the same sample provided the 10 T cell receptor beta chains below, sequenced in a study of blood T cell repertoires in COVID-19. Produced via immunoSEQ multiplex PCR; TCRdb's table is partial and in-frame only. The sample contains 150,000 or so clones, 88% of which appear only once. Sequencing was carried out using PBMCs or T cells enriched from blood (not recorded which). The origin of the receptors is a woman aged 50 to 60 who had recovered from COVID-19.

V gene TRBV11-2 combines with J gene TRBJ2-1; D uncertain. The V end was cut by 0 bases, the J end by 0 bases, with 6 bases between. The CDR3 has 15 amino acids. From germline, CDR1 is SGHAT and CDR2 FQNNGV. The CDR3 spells CASSLEPSSYNEQFF. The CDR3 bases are TGTGCCAGCAGCTTAGAACCGAGCTCCTACAATGAGCAGTTCTTC.

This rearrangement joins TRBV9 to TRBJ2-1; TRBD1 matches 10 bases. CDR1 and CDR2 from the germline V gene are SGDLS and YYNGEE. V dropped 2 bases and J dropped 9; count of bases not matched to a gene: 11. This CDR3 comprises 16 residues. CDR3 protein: CASSVIGTGEFSEQFF. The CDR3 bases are TGTGCCAGCAGCGTGATTGGGACAGGGGAATTTTCTGAGCAGTTCTTC.

Here the CDR3 DNA reads TGTGCCAGCAGCCCCACAGAGTTGAGCACCGGGGAGCTGTTTTTT. It encodes CASSPTELSTGELFF. The chain recombines TRBV2 with TRBJ2-2; D gene ambiguous. The germline V gene has CDR1 SNHLY and CDR2 FYNNEI. CDR3 size: 15 residues. Trimming pared 6 bases from V and 4 bases from J, leaving 15 bases between.

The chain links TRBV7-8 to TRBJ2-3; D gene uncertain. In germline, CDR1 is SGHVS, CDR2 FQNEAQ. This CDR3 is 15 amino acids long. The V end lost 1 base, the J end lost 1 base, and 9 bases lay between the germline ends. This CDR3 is CASSLDVLRTDTQYF. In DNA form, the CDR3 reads TGTGCCAGCAGCTTAGACGTACTACGCACAGATACGCAGTATTTT.

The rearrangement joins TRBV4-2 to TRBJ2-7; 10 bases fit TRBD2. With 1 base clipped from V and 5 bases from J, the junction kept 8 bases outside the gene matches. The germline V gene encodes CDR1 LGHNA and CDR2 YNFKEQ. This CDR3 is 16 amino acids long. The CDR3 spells CASSQGALAGDHEQYF. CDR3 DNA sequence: TGTGCCAGCAGCCAAGGGGCGCTAGCGGGGGATCACGAGCAGTACTTC.

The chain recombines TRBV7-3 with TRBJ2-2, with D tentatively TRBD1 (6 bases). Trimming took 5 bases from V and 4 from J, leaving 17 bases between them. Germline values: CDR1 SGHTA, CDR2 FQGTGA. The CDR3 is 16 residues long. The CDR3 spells CASSPRGLGVTGELFF. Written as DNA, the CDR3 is TGTGCCAGCAGCCCCAGGGGTCTAGGAGTCACCGGGGAGCTGTTTTTT.

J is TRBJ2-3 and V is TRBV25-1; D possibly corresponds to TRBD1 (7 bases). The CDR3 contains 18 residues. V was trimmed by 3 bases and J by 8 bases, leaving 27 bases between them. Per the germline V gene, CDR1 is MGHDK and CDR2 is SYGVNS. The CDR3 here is CASSELYIDRDSGGTQYF. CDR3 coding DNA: TGTGCCAGCAGTGAGCTCTATATCGACAGGGACTCAGGCGGTACGCAGTATTTT.

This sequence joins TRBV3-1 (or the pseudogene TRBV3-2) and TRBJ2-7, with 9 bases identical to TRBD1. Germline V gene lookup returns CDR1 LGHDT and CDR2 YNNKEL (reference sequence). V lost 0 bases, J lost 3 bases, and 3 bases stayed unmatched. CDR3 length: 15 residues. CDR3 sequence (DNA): TGTGCCAGCAGCCAAGAGCGACAGGGGGACTACGAGCAGTACTTC. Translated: CASSQERQGDYEQYF.

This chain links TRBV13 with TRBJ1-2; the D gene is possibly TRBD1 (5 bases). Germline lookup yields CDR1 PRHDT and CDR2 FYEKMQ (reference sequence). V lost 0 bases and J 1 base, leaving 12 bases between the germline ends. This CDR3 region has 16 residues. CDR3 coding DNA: TGTGCCAGCAGCTTAGGATCAGGGCCAGATAACTATGGCTACACCTTC. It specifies CASSLGSGPDNYGYTF.

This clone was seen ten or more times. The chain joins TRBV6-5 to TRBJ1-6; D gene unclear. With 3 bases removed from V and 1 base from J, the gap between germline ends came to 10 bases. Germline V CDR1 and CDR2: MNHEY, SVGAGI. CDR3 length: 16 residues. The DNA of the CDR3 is TGTGCCAGCAGTTATGGAGGGAGTTCCTATAATTCACCCCTCCACTTT. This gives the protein CASSYGGSSYNSPLHF.